These 32 T cell receptor beta chains share one sample of origin, sequenced in a study of persistence of HIV-infected CD4 T cells (TCRdb year 2020). The antigens of these receptors remain unknown. The immunoSEQ hsTCRB assay version 4 in survey mode was used to sequence TCRbeta repertoires from genomic DNA. The table was pulled from immuneACCESS by TCRdb, which kept in-frame rearrangements only. Such tables lose some clones; where checked, under half of the loss comes from unresolved V genes, and the rest has no known cause. This sample has some 50,000 clones in its table, and around 89% of those were observed once. The biggest ten clones account for approximately 3.2% of the sample. Per the publication, the treatment or condition label means: suppressive antiretroviral therapy. As a nonspecific positive control representing the CD4+ T cell repertoire, cells were stimulated with anti-CD3/anti-CD28 magnetic beads. Responding CD4+ T cells were sorted on the basis of upregulation of both CD40 ligand and CD69.

Material: CD4+ T cells sorted from PBMCs after 18-hour stimulation, obtained from a patient who received antiretroviral therapy. In the paper's terms, the cell subset or site label means: CD40L+CD69+ CD4 T cells responding to anti-CD3/anti-CD28 beads, representing the overall repertoire. The receptor source for this set is an adult woman with HIV who was CMV-seropositive.

The sample holds one count of this clone. The rearrangement joins TRBV11-3 to TRBJ1-3, with no clear D. CDR3 length: 15 amino acids. V was shortened by 10 bases and J by 0 bases, with 16 bases between the two germline ends. The germline gives CDR1 SGHNT, CDR2 YENEEA. CDR3 sequence: CATTTSEISGNTIYF. CDR3 bases: TGTGCCACCACAACCAGTGAAATCTCTGGAAACACCATATATTTT. Based on the CDR3 plus reference TRBV11-3 and TRBJ1-3, the full variable domain is EAGVVQSPRYKIIEKKQPVAFWCNPISGHNTLYWYLQNLGQGPELLIRYENEEAVDDSQLPKDRFSAERLKGVDSTLKIQPAELGDSAVYLCATTTSEISGNTIYFGEGSWLTVV.

The rearrangement links TRBV29-1 to TRBJ2-3, with 10 bases matching TRBD2. The CDR3 totals 15 residues. Germline V gene sequence: CDR1 SQVTM, CDR2 ANQGSEA. J gave up 2 bases and V 1 base, and 3 bases lay outside the gene matches. Here the CDR3 reads CSVEGTSGNTDTQYF. The CDR3 nucleotides read TGCAGCGTTGAAGGAACTAGCGGGAACACAGATACGCAGTATTTT.

The chain combines TRBV7-3 with TRBJ2-2, with 7 bases that match TRBD2. J was trimmed by 0 bases and V by 11 bases; bases with no gene match: 6. There are 14 residues in the CDR3. Germline V lookup: CDR1 SGHTA, CDR2 FQGTGA. The CDR3 loop is CASSGVSNTGELFF. CDR3 DNA: TGTGCCTCAAGCGGGGTCTCGAACACCGGGGAGCTGTTTTTT.

Here the CDR3 DNA reads TGTGCCAGCAGTTTCCGTCAGTCCCTTCCCCAGCATTTT. It yields the protein CASSFRQSLPQHF. This chain joins TRBV28 and TRBJ1-5; D remains ambiguous. V was shortened by 3 bases and J by 10 bases, with 13 bases between the two germline ends. There are 13 residues in the CDR3. The germline V gene encodes CDR1 MDHEN and CDR2 SYDVKM.

The gene calls are TRBV21-1 and TRBJ1-1. TRBV21-1 is annotated as a pseudogene. CDR3 length: 17 amino acids. The CDR3 region is CASSQRQLRQRDTEAFF. The DNA for the CDR3 is TGTGCCAGCAGCCAACGCCAATTAAGGCAAAGGGACACTGAAGCTTTCTTT.

Of note for this clone: The final CDR3 position lacks the conserved phenylalanine or tryptophan, pointing to a likely read error. This chain links TRBV3-1 (or the pseudogene TRBV3-2) with TRBJ1-2; D unclear. Trimming shortened V by 2 bases and J by 2 bases, and 6 bases separated the two germline ends. From germline, CDR1 is LGHDT and CDR2 YNNKEL (reference sequence). CDR3 length equals 13 residues. The CDR3 is CASSQSQNYGYTL. CDR3 nucleotides: TGTGCCAGCAGCCAATCACAGAACTATGGCTACACCCTC.

The chain combines TRBV11-2 with TRBJ1-1, with D perhaps matching TRBD1 (5 bases). Germline values: CDR1 SGHAT, CDR2 FQNNGV. The CDR3 consists of 15 residues. V was cut by 4 bases and J by 1 base, with 13 bases left in between. CDR3 in DNA: TGTGCCAGCAGCTCTAGAGGGGCACAGAACACTGAAGCTTTCTTT. Encoded protein: CASSSRGAQNTEAFF.

The rearrangement joins TRBV27 to TRBJ2-1; TRBD2 matches at 9 bases. CDR1 and CDR2 (germline): MNHEY, SMNVEV (reference sequence). J lost 2 bases, V lost 6 bases, and 11 bases had no gene match. CDR3 size: 17 residues. The CDR3: CASRQRGEVRAYNEQFF. In nucleotides, the CDR3 is TGTGCCAGCAGGCAGCGGGGGGAAGTGCGCGCCTACAATGAGCAGTTCTTC.

This clone showed up just a few times. The rearrangement joins TRBV18 to TRBJ1-1; tentative D call: TRBD1 (5 bases). The CDR3 covers 12 residues. V was clipped by 3 bases and J by 8 bases, with 10 bases between them. The germline V gene has CDR1 KGHSH and CDR2 LQKENI. The CDR3 sequence: CASSPTGREAFF. In DNA, the CDR3 is TGTGCCAGCTCACCTACGGGGCGGGAAGCTTTCTTT.

This chain links TRBV10-2 with TRBJ2-7; a weak D match, TRBD1 (6 bases). The V end was cut by 2 bases, the J end by 6 bases, with 11 bases between. CDR3 length: 13 amino acids. Germline lookup yields CDR1 WSHSY and CDR2 SAAADI. CDR3: CASSETGQSEQYF. Here the CDR3 DNA reads TGCGCCAGCAGTGAGACAGGGCAAAGCGAGCAGTACTTC.

This clone has a single count. The V call is TRBV19, the J call TRBJ1-2, with D tentatively TRBD1 (6 bases). With 1 base removed from V and 6 bases from J, the gap between germline ends came to 9 bases. Germline CDR1 is LNHDA and CDR2 is SQIVND (reference sequence). The CDR3 is 13 amino acids. The CDR3 nucleotides are TGTGCCAGTAGTATAGGGGCAGGGGATGGCTACACCTTC. It specifies CASSIGAGDGYTF.

V is TRBV19 and J is TRBJ2-5; 13 bases are shared with TRBD2. The V and J ends lost 4 bases and 5 bases, in that order; junction bases with no gene match: 7. The V gene's germline CDR1 is LNHDA and CDR2 SQIVND (reference sequence). The CDR3 is 16 amino acids. The CDR3 reads CASSKGLAGDVETQYF. DNA for the CDR3: TGTGCCAGTAGTAAAGGACTAGCGGGAGATGTGGAGACCCAGTACTTC.

The J gene is TRBJ2-5, the V gene TRBV5-1; 7 bases match TRBD1. This CDR3 is 15 amino acids long. Germline CDR1 and CDR2: SGHRS and YFSETQ. J lost 2 bases, V lost 3 bases, and 7 bases had no gene match. The CDR3 here is CASSSPMGQQETQYF. CDR3 nucleotide sequence: TGCGCCAGCAGCTCGCCTATGGGACAGCAAGAGACCCAGTACTTC.

The V and J genes are TRBV27 and TRBJ2-1; 10 bases agree with TRBD1. Germline loops: CDR1 MNHEY, CDR2 SMNVEV (reference sequence). The junction had 8 bases not matched to a gene; V was cut back by 4 bases and J by 14 bases. CDR3 length: 13 residues. CDR3 sequence (DNA): TGTGCCAGCAGTTCCGACAGGGGGCGCAGGGAGTTCTTC. As protein: CASSSDRGRREFF.

The chain links TRBV4-1 to TRBJ2-6; TRBD2 might be the D (6 bases). The V gene lost 5 bases and the J gene lost 0 bases, with 17 bases spanning the gap. Germline CDR1 MGHRA, CDR2 YSYEKL. The CDR3 runs 18 residues. The CDR3 DNA is TGCGCCAGCAGCGCGGAGGGGCTGGTAGTCTCTGGGGCCAACGTCCTGACTTTC. Translating gives CASSAEGLVVSGANVLTF.

A single count supports this clone. J is TRBJ1-5 and V is TRBV27, with D unresolved. The CDR3 consists of 13 residues. The V gene's germline CDR1 is MNHEY and CDR2 SMNVEV (reference sequence). Trimming removed 3 bases from V and 7 bases from J, with 10 bases in between. CDR3 protein: CASSLWFGQPQHF. Written as DNA, the CDR3 is TGTGCCAGCAGTTTGTGGTTCGGACAGCCCCAGCATTTT.

V is TRBV15 and J is TRBJ1-1, with 7 bases that match TRBD1. Germline V gene sequence: CDR1 LNHNV, CDR2 YYDKDF (reference sequence). The CDR3 has 14 residues. With V trimmed by 10 bases and J by 0 bases, 8 bases remained unmatched. The CDR3 here is CASKLDRMNTEAFF. The CDR3 bases are TGTGCCAGTAAATTGGACAGGATGAACACTGAAGCTTTCTTT.

In its sample, this clone was seen once. The chain has TRBV4-1 and TRBJ1-1; D gene uncertain. CDR1 and CDR2 (germline): MGHRA, YSYEKL. The V end lost 1 base, the J end lost 6 bases, and 18 bases lay between the germline ends. This CDR3 is 16 amino acids long. The DNA for the CDR3 is TGCGCCAGCAGCCAAGCCTACCGGGTTGGTAACCCTGAAGCTTTCTTT. Amino acid sequence: CASSQAYRVGNPEAFF.

This clone was recorded once. The chain joins TRBV3-1 (or the pseudogene TRBV3-2) to TRBJ2-3; D uncertain. This CDR3 contains 12 residues. Germline values: CDR1 LGHDT, CDR2 YNNKEL (reference sequence). The V end was cut by 4 bases, the J end by 9 bases, with 11 bases between. CDR3 region: CASSPGPQTQYF. The CDR3 bases are TGTGCCAGCAGCCCCGGGCCTCAAACGCAGTATTTT.

The V call is TRBV18, the J call TRBJ2-3, with D unclear. The CDR3 covers 15 residues. The V and J ends lost 3 bases and 2 bases respectively, with 12 bases between them. From germline, CDR1 is KGHSH and CDR2 LQKENI. The CDR3 spells CASSPLSALTDTQYF. In DNA, the CDR3 is TGTGCCAGCTCACCCCTGAGTGCGCTCACAGATACGCAGTATTTT.

The chain joins TRBV6-4 to TRBJ1-5, with D unresolved. Germline V gene data show CDR1 as MRHNA and CDR2 as SNTAGT. Trimming left V 7 bases short and J 1 base short, with 14 bases between. The CDR3 contains 15 residues. DNA of the CDR3: TGTGCCAGCACTATAAGGAGTTCCAGCAATCAGCCCCAGCATTTT. Residues: CASTIRSSSNQPQHF.

This chain links TRBV18 with TRBJ1-1; D gene uncertain. V was shortened by 3 bases and J by 1 base, with 9 bases between the two germline ends. Germline CDR1 KGHSH, CDR2 LQKENI. The CDR3 has 14 amino acids. The CDR3 DNA reads as TGTGCCAGCTCACCCGGGCAGGCGAACACTGAAGCTTTCTTT. Its protein is CASSPGQANTEAFF.

This clone was counted once. The rearrangement uses TRBV29-1 and TRBJ1-1; D is uncertain. Trimming cost V 4 bases and J 1 base, with 7 bases left between them. Germline CDR1 SQVTM, CDR2 ANQGSEA. The CDR3 is 12 residues long. The CDR3 region has the DNA TGCAGCGTTGGAAGACGGAACACTGAAGCTTTCTTT. Amino acids: CSVGRRNTEAFF.

The V gene is TRBV19, the J gene TRBJ1-6; D perhaps matches TRBD1 (5 bases). V was pared by 6 bases and J by 9 bases, with 18 bases between. This CDR3 spans 15 amino acids. Germline CDR1 LNHDA, CDR2 SQIVND (reference sequence). For the CDR3, the DNA is TGTGCCAGTAGACGCCCCGAGATTGGGGGTTCACCCCTCCACTTT. Translating gives CASRRPEIGGSPLHF.

J is TRBJ1-2 and V is TRBV28, with TRBD1 as a possible D gene (5 bases). Trimming stripped 6 bases from V and 4 bases from J, with 24 bases between. Germline CDR1 reads MDHEN; CDR2 reads SYDVKM. This CDR3 spans 17 amino acids. CDR3 coding DNA: TGTGCCAGCAGCTTGCCTGGGGTTCTGGGGACGCTCTATGGCTACACCTTC. Translation: CASSLPGVLGTLYGYTF.

The chain links TRBV18 to TRBJ1-1, with unresolved D. The V and J ends lost 2 bases and 8 bases respectively, with 21 bases between them. This CDR3 has 16 amino acids. Per the germline V gene, CDR1 is KGHSH and CDR2 is LQKENI. CDR3 in amino acids: CASSPSNRVSPSEAFF. The DNA of the CDR3 is TGTGCCAGCTCACCATCGAACAGAGTTTCCCCCTCGGAAGCTTTCTTT.

The CDR3 sequence is CASSRGYEQFF. Here the CDR3 DNA reads TGCGCCAGCAGCAGGGGCTATGAGCAGTTCTTC. V and J are TRBV10-1 and TRBJ2-1; D may be TRBD1 (6 bases). The CDR3 spans 11 residues. Germline CDR1 WNHNN, CDR2 SYGVQD (reference sequence). V lost 6 bases and J 8 bases, leaving 8 bases between the germline ends.

The rearrangement uses TRBV6-6 and TRBJ1-6; 10 bases line up with TRBD1. Germline lookup yields CDR1 MNHNY and CDR2 SVGAGI (reference sequence). This CDR3 is built from 18 residues. V shed 5 bases and J 0 bases; nucleotides not matched to a gene: 7. The CDR3 spells CASSRPGQGSSYNSPLHF. The CDR3 DNA sequence: TGTGCCAGCAGTCGCCCGGGACAGGGGAGCTCCTATAATTCACCCCTCCACTTT.

The chain recombines TRBV24-1 with TRBJ1-2; tentatively, D is TRBD1 (6 bases). Germline V gene data show CDR1 as KGHDR and CDR2 as SFDVKD. CDR3 length: 15 amino acids. V was trimmed by 4 bases and J by 3 bases, leaving 14 bases between them. In nucleotides, the CDR3 is TGTGCCACCAGTGAGCCCGGGGGCGAAGACTATGGCTACACCTTC. Protein sequence: CATSEPGGEDYGYTF.

The DNA of the CDR3 is TGTGCCAGCAGTTACGCGCAGTTAATAGCCAAAAACATTCAGTACTTC. Its protein is CASSYAQLIAKNIQYF. This sequence joins TRBV6-5 and TRBJ2-4; D not certain. The CDR3 contains 16 residues. CDR1 MNHEY and CDR2 SVGAGI come from the germline V gene. The ends were cut back, 2 bases at V and 0 bases at J, with 11 bases in the middle.

The rearrangement uses TRBV6-2 or TRBV6-3 and TRBJ1-5; 8 bases are a match to TRBD1. The germline gives CDR1 MNHEY, CDR2 SVGEGT. The length of the CDR3 is 17 residues. V lost 3 bases, J lost 6 bases, and 13 bases stayed unmatched. CDR3 loop: CASSYLLDRVSSQPQHF. The CDR3 DNA sequence: TGTGCCAGCAGTTATTTATTGGACAGGGTCAGTAGTCAGCCCCAGCATTTT.

The chain has TRBV24-1 and TRBJ2-5; 10 bases align to TRBD2. The CDR3 is 16 amino acids. The germline gives CDR1 KGHDR, CDR2 SFDVKD. V shed 9 bases, J shed 1 base, and the junction held 10 bases outside the gene matches. The CDR3 here is CATDRKLAGIQETQYF. In nucleotides, the CDR3 is TGTGCCACCGATAGAAAACTAGCGGGAATCCAAGAGACCCAGTACTTC.